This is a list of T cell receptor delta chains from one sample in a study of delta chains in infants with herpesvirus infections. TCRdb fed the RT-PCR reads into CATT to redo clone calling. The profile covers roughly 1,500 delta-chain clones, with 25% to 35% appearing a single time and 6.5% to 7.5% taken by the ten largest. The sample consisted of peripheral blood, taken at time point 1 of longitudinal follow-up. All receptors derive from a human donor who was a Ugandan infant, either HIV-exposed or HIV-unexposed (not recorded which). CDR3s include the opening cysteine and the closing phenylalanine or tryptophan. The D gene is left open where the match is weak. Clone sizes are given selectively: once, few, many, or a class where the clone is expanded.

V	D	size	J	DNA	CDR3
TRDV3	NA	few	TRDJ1	TGTGCCTTTAGGCGGATCGCCTACGTTAGGGACTGGGACGCCGATAAACTCATCTTT	CAFRRIAYVRDWDADKLIF
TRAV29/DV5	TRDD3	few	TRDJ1	TGTGCAGCAAGCGCCCCTTTTACTGGGGGATTTAGGACCGATAAACTCATCTTT	CAASAPFTGGFRTDKLIF
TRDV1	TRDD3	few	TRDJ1	TGTGCTCTTGGGGAACCTCGGCCCAGGCCTGGGGGATCCCCTTTTAAACTCATCTTT	CALGEPRPRPGGSPFKLIF
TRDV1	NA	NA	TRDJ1	TGTGCTCTTGGGGAGACGATTAGGACGTCCTGGGGATGTCAGAGGGATAAACTCATCTTT	CALGETIRTSWGCQRDKLIF
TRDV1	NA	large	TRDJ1	TGTGCTCTTGGGGAACATCCCCCCGCCCTTAGGGTCTTCCTTCAGTACTGGGGTTTCCGGGGCACCGATAAACTCATCTTT	CALGEHPPALRVFLQYWGFRGTDKLIF
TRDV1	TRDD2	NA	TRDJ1	TGTGCTCTTGGGGAGATGGCCTTCCTAAGACGGGGTGACAATAAACTCATCTTT	CALGEMAFLRRGDNKLIF
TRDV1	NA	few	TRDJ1	TGTGCTCTTGGGGAACGGGTCCTACGCCCCTGGGGGGACACCGATAAACTCATCTTT	CALGERVLRPWGDTDKLIF
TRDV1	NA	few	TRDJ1	TGTGCTCTTGGACGCACACCACCGACAGGCGATAAACTCATCTTT	CALGRTPPTGDKLIF
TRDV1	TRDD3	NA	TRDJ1	TGTGCTCTTGGAACCACCTACCTAACTGGCTGGGGGATACGCGAGGGGACCGATAAACTCATCTTT	CALGTTYLTGWGIREGTDKLIF
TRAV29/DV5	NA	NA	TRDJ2	TGTGCAGCAAGCGCGGGGGTCAAGACGACAGCACAACTCTTCTTT	CAASAGVKTTAQLFF
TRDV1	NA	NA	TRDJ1	TGTGCTCTTGGGGAGGCCACTTCATATACCCCTGGGAGCGATAAACTCATCTTT	CALGEATSYTPGSDKLIF
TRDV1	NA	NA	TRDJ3	TGTGCTCTTGGGGATCCCTCTCTCTTATCCTGGGACACCCGACAGATGTTTTTC	CALGDPSLLSWDTRQMFF
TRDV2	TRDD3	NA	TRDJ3	TGTGCCTGTGACACCGGATCTGGGGGTACCGCTAGCTCCTGGGACACCCGACAGATGTTTTTC	CACDTGSGGTASSWDTRQMFF
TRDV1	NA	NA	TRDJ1	TGTGCTCTTGGGGAAATTCGGTGTGAGGGGGCCGATTACACCGATAAACTCATCTTT	CALGEIRCEGADYTDKLIF
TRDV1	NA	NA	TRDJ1	TGTGCTCTTGGGGAACCAAGTCATTCCGAGTACACCGATAAACTCATCTTT	CALGEPSHSEYTDKLIF
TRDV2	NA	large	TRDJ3	TGTGCCTGTGACACCGGATTCTCTACTTCCTGGGACACCCGACAGATGTTTTTC	CACDTGFSTSWDTRQMFF
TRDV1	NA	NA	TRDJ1	TGTGCTCTTGGGGTCCCGGGGGGCAGCCCTCCCTCCTATTACACCGATAAACTCATCTTT	CALGVPGGSPPSYYTDKLIF
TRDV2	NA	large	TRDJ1	TGTGCCTGTGACACCCGCTGGGGATTACGGTCCTACGCCGATAAACTCATCTTT	CACDTRWGLRSYADKLIF
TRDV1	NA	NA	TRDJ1	TGTGCTCTTGGGGAAAATCCTACTCCCCTGGGGTACACCGATAAACTCATCTTT	CALGENPTPLGYTDKLIF
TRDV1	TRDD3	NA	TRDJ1	TGTGCTCTTGGGGAAGAGGGGGCATCTAGCCCCCACGTACTGGGGGATATGGGGTCCGATAAACTCATCTTT	CALGEEGASSPHVLGDMGSDKLIF
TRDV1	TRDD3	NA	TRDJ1	TGTGCTCTTGGGGAACTAAGTGGGGGATACAAGGACGTATACACCGATAAACTCATCTTT	CALGELSGGYKDVYTDKLIF
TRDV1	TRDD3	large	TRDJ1	TGTGCTCTTGGGGTCCAGGGCGTGACCCGTACTGGGGGATATAGGGGGTACACCGATAAACTCATCTTT	CALGVQGVTRTGGYRGYTDKLIF
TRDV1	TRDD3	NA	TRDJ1	TGTGCTCTTGGGGAACTTGTGAGGGTCCTTCATACTGGGGGATACGAGTACACCGATAAACTCATCTTT	CALGELVRVLHTGGYEYTDKLIF
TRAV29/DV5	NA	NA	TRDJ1	TGTGCAGCAAGCGGGAGGCCTGCCGTAAATAGCACCGATAAACTCATCTTT	CAASGRPAVNSTDKLIF
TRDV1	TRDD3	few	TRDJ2	TGTGCTCTTGGTACGAACGGCCTCCTTCGGAACTGGGGGATATGGTGGGCAGCACAACTCTTCTTT	CALGTNGLLRNWGIWWAAQLFF
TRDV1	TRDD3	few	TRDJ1	TGTGCTCTTGGGGAACTCAAACTGGGGGTAAGGTACACCGATAAACTCATCTTT	CALGELKLGVRYTDKLIF
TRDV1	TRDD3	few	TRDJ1	TGTGCTCTTGGCCTGAGGGGTTCCGGACATCACTGGGGGGAGTACACCGATAAACTCATCTTT	CALGLRGSGHHWGEYTDKLIF
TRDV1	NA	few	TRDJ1	TGTGCTCTTGGGGATCCCGACGAGGCCTGCTCAACTAAGGGGCTCATCTTT	CALGDPDEACSTKGLIF
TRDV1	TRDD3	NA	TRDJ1	TGTGCTCTTGGACCCGGCCTTCCCCATCGTTACTGGGGGATACGCTTCGTCACCGATAAACTCATCTTT	CALGPGLPHRYWGIRFVTDKLIF
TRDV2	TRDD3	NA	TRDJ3	TGTGCCTGTGAACCTGGGGGCCGGACCTGGGACACCCGACAGATGTTTTTC	CACEPGGRTWDTRQMFF
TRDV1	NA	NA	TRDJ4	TGTGCTCTTGGGGAACGTACTAGGGTAGCACGGATTACAAACCGGCCCCTGATCTTT	CALGERTRVARITNRPLIF
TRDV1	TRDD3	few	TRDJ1	TGTGCTCTTGGGGAATCTACACATGAGAGTATGGTGTTTTACTGGGGGATACTACCCCTCATCTTT	CALGESTHESMVFYWGILPLIF
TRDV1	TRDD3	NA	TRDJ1	TGTGCTCTTGGGGAACTTCGGCTTCCCTACGCCCGGGGGATACGAGGAACGGGATCAAACACCGATAAACTCATCTTT	CALGELRLPYARGIRGTGSNTDKLIF
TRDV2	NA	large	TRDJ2	TGTGCCTGTGACACGGGGGAGCTACTATTTGAGGGCGCACAACTCTTCTTT	CACDTGELLFEGAQLFF
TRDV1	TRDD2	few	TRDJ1	TGTGCTCTTGGGGCCCAGGCCTTCCTACGTACCCCATACACCGATAAACTCATCTTT	CALGAQAFLRTPYTDKLIF
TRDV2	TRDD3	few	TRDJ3	TGTGCCTGTGACACCGCGGGGGGATATGGCTGGGACACCCGACAGATGTTTTTC	CACDTAGGYGWDTRQMFF
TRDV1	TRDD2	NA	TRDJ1	TGTGCTCTTGGGGAACTAGAGTACGGCTTCCTACCGGCCTACCTGGGTGCCCCAATCTGTGGCGATAAACTCATCTTT	CALGELEYGFLPAYLGAPICGDKLIF
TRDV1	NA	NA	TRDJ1	TGTGCTCTTGGGGAATCGCAGGACAACCCCAAAGAGTATAAGTGGGGCACCGATAAACTCATCTTT	CALGESQDNPKEYKWGTDKLIF
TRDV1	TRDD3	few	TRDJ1	TGTGCTCTTGGGGAACTAACCCTTATACTGGGGGACAAACTCATCTTT	CALGELTLILGDKLIF
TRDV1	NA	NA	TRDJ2	TGTGCTCTTGGGGAATACCCCACTGGACGAGGGTGGGGAAATAACCTCCGTCGGGTGACAGCACAACTCTTCTTT	CALGEYPTGRGWGNNLRRVTAQLFF
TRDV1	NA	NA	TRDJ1	TGTGCACTGAAGGATAGGGGCGATAAACTCATCTTT	CALKDRGDKLIF
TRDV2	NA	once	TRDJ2	TGTGCCTGTGACAAAGGATCCCTAACAGCACAACTCTTCTTT	CACDKGSLTAQLFF
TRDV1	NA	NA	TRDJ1	TGTGCTCTTGGGGAACTCCCCGTTCGCTTCGCTTCTCTCGACTACACCGATAAACTCATCTTT	CALGELPVRFASLDYTDKLIF
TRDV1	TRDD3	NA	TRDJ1	TGTGCTCTTGGGATAAACTTCCTACCGTTACTGGGGGATACGGTTAAACTCATCTTT	CALGINFLPLLGDTVKLIF
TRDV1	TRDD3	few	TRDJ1	TGTGCTCTTGGGGTAAAGGGCCGAACCCAACTGGGGGACCCGTACACCGATAAACTCATCTTT	CALGVKGRTQLGDPYTDKLIF